This TCR beta chain was observed in a study of T cells expressing NK-cell markers. At the level of the study: Of eight sequenced donors, seven were HCMV-seropositive and one HCMV-seronegative.

The CDR3 is made up of 16 amino acids. The germline CDR1 and CDR2 sequences are LNHNV and YYDKDF (reference sequence). Using the 5' RACE reads, TCRdb records one entry per CDR3 protein without DNA. The sample table includes approximately 22,000 distinct CDR3 sequences. The specimen was blood T cells: a sorted CD56 or NKG2C T cell subset, CD4+ or CD8+ T cells, or bulk PBMC T cells (not recorded which). This chain joins TRBV15 and TRBJ2-5; TCRdb reports TRBD2, a call that lacks DNA to check it against. The TCR comes from a man aged 18-69 years in good health. CDR3 amino acids: CATSILAGGRGETQYF.